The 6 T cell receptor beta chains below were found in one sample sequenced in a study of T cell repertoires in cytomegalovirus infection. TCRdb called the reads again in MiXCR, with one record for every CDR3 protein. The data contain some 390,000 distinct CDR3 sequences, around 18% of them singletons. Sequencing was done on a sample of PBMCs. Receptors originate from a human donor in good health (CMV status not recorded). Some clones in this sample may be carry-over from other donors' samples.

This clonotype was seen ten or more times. The CDR3 here is CASSRSWNTEAFF. The CDR3 region has the DNA TGTGCCAGCAGTCGGTCCTGGAACACTGAAGCTTTCTTT. The V call is TRBV28, the J call TRBJ1-1; D ambiguous. This CDR3 contains 13 residues. In germline, CDR1 is MDHEN, CDR2 SYDVKM. Trimming cost V 5 bases and J 1 base, with 8 bases left between them. Drawing the rest from reference TRBV28 and TRBJ1-1, the complete variable domain is DVKVTQSSRYLVKRTGEKVFLECVQDMDHENMFWYRQDPGLGLRLIYFSYDVKMKEKGDIPEGYSVSREKKERFSLILESASTNQTSMYLCASSRSWNTEAFFGQGTRLTVV.

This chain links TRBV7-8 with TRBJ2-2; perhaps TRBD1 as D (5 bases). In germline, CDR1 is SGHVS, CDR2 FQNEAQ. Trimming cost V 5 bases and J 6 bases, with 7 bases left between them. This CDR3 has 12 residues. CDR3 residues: CASSRQSGELFF. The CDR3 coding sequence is TGTGCCAGCAGCCGACAGTCCGGGGAGCTGTTTTTT.

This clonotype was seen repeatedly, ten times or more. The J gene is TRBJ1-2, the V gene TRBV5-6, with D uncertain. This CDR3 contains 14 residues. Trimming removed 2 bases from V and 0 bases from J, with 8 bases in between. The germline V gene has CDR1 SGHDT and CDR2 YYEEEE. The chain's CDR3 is CASSFELANYGYTF. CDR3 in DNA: TGTGCCAGCAGCTTCGAGCTTGCTAACTATGGCTACACCTTC.

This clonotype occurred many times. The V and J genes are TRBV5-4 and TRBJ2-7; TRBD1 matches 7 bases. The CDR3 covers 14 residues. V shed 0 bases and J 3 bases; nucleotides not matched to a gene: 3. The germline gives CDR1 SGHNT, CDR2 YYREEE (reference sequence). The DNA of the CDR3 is TGTGCCAGCAGCTTGGACAGGGGAAACTACGAGCAGTACTTC. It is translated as CASSLDRGNYEQYF. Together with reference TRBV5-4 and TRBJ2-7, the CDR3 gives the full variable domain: ETGVTQSPTHLIKTRGQQVTLRCSSQSGHNTVSWYQQALGQGPQFIFQYYREEENGRGNFPPRFSGLQFPNYSSELNVNALELDDSALYLCASSLDRGNYEQYFGPGTRLTVT.

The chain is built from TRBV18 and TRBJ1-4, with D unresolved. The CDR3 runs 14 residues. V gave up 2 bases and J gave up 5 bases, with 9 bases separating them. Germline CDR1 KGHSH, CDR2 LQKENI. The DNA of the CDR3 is TGTGCCAGCTCACCAAGGGCCGGGAATGAAAAACTGTTTTTT. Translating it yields CASSPRAGNEKLFF. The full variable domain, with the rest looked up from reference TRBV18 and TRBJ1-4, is NAGVMQNPRHLVRRRGQEARLRCSPMKGHSHVYWYRQLPEEGLKFMVYLQKENIIDESGMPKERFSAEFPKEGPSILRIQQVVRGDSAAYFCASSPRAGNEKLFFGSGTQLSVL.

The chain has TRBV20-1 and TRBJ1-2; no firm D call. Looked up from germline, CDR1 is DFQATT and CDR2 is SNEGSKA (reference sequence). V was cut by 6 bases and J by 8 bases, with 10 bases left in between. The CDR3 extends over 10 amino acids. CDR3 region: CSAFTVGYTF. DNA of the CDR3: TGCAGTGCCTTCACAGTCGGCTACACCTTC.